Included here is one TCR beta chain sequence, with context. V was cut by 1 base and J by 3 bases, with 10 bases left in between. Germline CDR1 SGDLS, CDR2 YYNGEE. The CDR3 has 15 residues. This record comes from a study of OX40 agonist ivuxolimab in advanced cancers. The table came from immunoSEQ multiplex PCR; TCRdb's copy has only in-frame clones and leaves some out. The data contain 30,000 or so clones, about 85% of them singletons. The source material was CD4+ or CD8+ T cells sorted from blood, sampled in a trial of the OX40 agonist ivuxolimab. This clonotype was obtained from an adult with an advanced solid tumor such as melanoma, head and neck, liver or kidney cancer. This chain joins TRBV9 and TRBJ1-4; tentative D call: TRBD1 (5 bases). The CDR3 loop is CASSVWGVPNEKLFF. The CDR3 coding sequence is TGTGCCAGCAGCGTATGGGGGGTTCCTAATGAAAAACTGTTTTTT.